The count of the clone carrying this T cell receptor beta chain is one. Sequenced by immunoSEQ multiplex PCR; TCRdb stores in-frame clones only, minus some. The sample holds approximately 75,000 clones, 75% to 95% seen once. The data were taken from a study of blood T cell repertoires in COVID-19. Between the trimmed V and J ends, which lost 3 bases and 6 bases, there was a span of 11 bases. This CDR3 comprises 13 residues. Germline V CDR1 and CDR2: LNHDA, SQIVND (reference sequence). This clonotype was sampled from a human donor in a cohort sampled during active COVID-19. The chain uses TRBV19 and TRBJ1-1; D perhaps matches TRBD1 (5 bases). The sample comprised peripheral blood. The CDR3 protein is CASSIGIRAEAFF. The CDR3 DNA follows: TGTGCCAGTAGTATCGGAATCAGGGCTGAAGCTTTCTTT.